This T cell receptor beta chain was observed in a study of cytomegalovirus exposure and HLA in healthy donors. The PCR ran on 60 Vbeta and 13 Jbeta primers. The protocol was immunoSEQ multiplex PCR, while the TCRdb copy is restricted to in-frame clones and leaves out a portion. The profile covers roughly 250,000 clones, with roughly 81% appearing a single time and about 2% taken by the ten largest. From germline, CDR1 is MDHEN and CDR2 SYDVKM. CDR3 length: 15 amino acids. V was trimmed by 5 bases and J by 3 bases, leaving 17 bases between them. The clonotype originates from a woman aged 40 to 50 in good health and CMV-seropositive. This chain uses TRBV28 with TRBJ2-7; D might be TRBD1 (5 bases). The sample was PBMCs. CDR3 nucleotide sequence: TGTGCCAGCAGTGGGGCATGGCCAGGCTTCTACGAGCAGTACTTC. The encoded protein is CASSGAWPGFYEQYF.